Below are 25 T cell receptor beta chains sequenced from a single sample in a study of cytomegalovirus exposure and HLA in healthy donors (TCRdb year 2017). The library was generated by the immunoSEQ multiplex PCR assay. For the multiplex PCR, a mixture combining 60 forward primers for TCR Vbeta segments and 13 reverse primers for TCR Jbeta segments was used. This is the immuneACCESS table as TCRdb keeps it, with only in-frame sequences that have V and J called. A part of the clones is gone; compared with another copy, unresolved V genes explain less than half, and the rest is unexplained. The sample table contains about 120,000 clones; only one count was recorded for around 75% of them. The leading ten clones occupy 2.9% of the sample. The sample comprised PBMCs. The receptors originated from a woman aged 40 to 50 in good health and CMV-seropositive.

This chain uses TRBV4-2 with TRBJ1-2; D not certain. Trimming shortened V by 0 bases and J by 4 bases, and 12 bases separated the two germline ends. This CDR3 spans 15 amino acids. Germline V CDR1 and CDR2: LGHNA, YNFKEQ. The CDR3, as DNA: TGTGCCAGCAGCCAAGAGATTAGGCAGGTCTATGGCTACACCTTC. Translated: CASSQEIRQVYGYTF.

The rearrangement links TRBV18 to TRBJ1-5; weak D call: TRBD1 (5 bases). The CDR3 length is 15 residues. V was trimmed by 1 base and J by 3 bases, leaving 10 bases between them. Germline V CDR1 and CDR2: KGHSH, LQKENI. CDR3 region: CASSPLGGDNQPQHF. CDR3 bases: TGTGCCAGCTCACCACTCGGGGGGGACAATCAGCCCCAGCATTTT.

The V and J genes are TRBV9 and TRBJ2-3; 8 nucleotides line up with TRBD2. The CDR3 is made up of 16 amino acids. The J segment lost 2 bases and the V segment lost 4 bases, leaving 9 bases of the junction unmatched. Germline lookup yields CDR1 SGDLS and CDR2 YYNGEE. Here the CDR3 reads CASSKLPGLVTDTQYF. The CDR3 region has the DNA TGTGCCAGCAGCAAGCTCCCGGGACTAGTCACAGATACGCAGTATTTT.

This chain's CDR3 is CASREIRDNYEQYF. The CDR3 coding sequence is TGCGCCAGCCGAGAGATTCGGGACAACTACGAGCAGTACTTC. The chain recombines TRBV5-1 with TRBJ2-7; TRBD1 might be the D (6 bases). Trimming took off 7 bases at V and 3 bases at J, with 17 bases between the two ends. CDR1 SGHRS and CDR2 YFSETQ come from the germline V gene. The CDR3 has 14 residues.

This chain links TRBV4-3 with TRBJ2-1; a weak D match, TRBD1 (6 bases). Germline loops: CDR1 LGHNA, CDR2 YSLEER. V was trimmed by 3 bases and J by 9 bases, leaving 9 bases between them. This CDR3 is 12 amino acids long. The CDR3 coding sequence is TGCGCCAGCAGCCACTCAGGGGCTGAGCAGTTCTTC. It translates to CASSHSGAEQFF.

The rearrangement links TRBV7-9 to TRBJ1-2, with a possible D match to TRBD1 (6 bases). Trimming removed 2 bases at V and 9 bases at J, with 10 bases between. Looked up from germline, CDR1 is SEHNR and CDR2 is FQNEAQ (reference sequence). This CDR3 has 12 residues. For the CDR3, the DNA is TGTGCCAGCAGCTTACCACAGGGAAGCTACACCTTC. Protein product: CASSLPQGSYTF. The whole variable domain, filled in from reference TRBV7-9 and TRBJ1-2, reads DTGVSQNPRHKITKRGQNVTFRCDPISEHNRLYWYRQTLGQGPEFLTYFQNEAQLEKSRLLSDRFSAERPKGSFSTLEIQRTEQGDSAMYLCASSLPQGSYTFGSGTRLTVV.

The chain employs TRBV6-1 and TRBJ1-5; 7 nucleotides agree with TRBD1. Germline V gene lookup returns CDR1 MNHNS and CDR2 SASEGT. The V segment lost 6 bases and the J segment 1 base; nucleotides outside the gene matches: 3. There are 14 residues in the CDR3. The CDR3 bases are TGTGCCAGCAGACTGGACAGGAGCAATCAGCCCCAGCATTTT. This sequence encodes CASRLDRSNQPQHF.

This clone occurred once. This rearrangement joins TRBV27 to TRBJ1-1, with a possible D match to TRBD1 (6 bases). The CDR3 extends over 14 amino acids. Trimming shortened V by 8 bases and J by 1 base, and 14 bases separated the two germline ends. From germline, CDR1 is MNHEY and CDR2 SMNVEV (reference sequence). The CDR3 DNA reads as TGTGCCAGCGGGGGCGGCCGTAGGAACACTGAAGCTTTCTTT. This sequence encodes CASGGGRRNTEAFF.

This chain joins TRBV28 and TRBJ2-7; D is uncertain. CDR1 MDHEN and CDR2 SYDVKM come from the germline V gene. The V end lost 4 bases, the J end lost 3 bases, and 4 bases lay between the germline ends. There are 11 residues in the CDR3. The CDR3 coding sequence is TGTGCCAGCAGTTCCCTCTACGAGCAGTACTTC. Encoded protein: CASSSLYEQYF.

This clone was recorded once. The rearrangement links TRBV4-3 to TRBJ2-1, with D possibly being TRBD1 (5 bases). Germline CDR1 is LGHNA and CDR2 is YSLEER. This CDR3 has 17 residues. Trimming left V 0 bases short and J 6 bases short, with 18 bases between. The CDR3 coding sequence is TGCGCCAGCAGCCAAGATTGGGGCTTTCGAGCGTCCAATGAGCAGTTCTTC. It specifies CASSQDWGFRASNEQFF.

Regarding this clone: The junction differs from germline at one of its ends, possibly a read error. The chain carries TRBV7-8 and TRBJ1-1, with unresolved D. The CDR3 length is 12 residues. Germline CDR1 SGHVS, CDR2 FQNEAQ. CDR3 coding DNA: TGTGCCAGCAGCTGGAGGAACTCTGAAGCTTTCTTT. It yields the protein CASSWRNSEAFF.

The chain uses TRBV5-1 and TRBJ2-3; possible D gene TRBD2, 6 bases. Germline V CDR1 and CDR2: SGHRS, YFSETQ. The CDR3 consists of 15 residues. V was trimmed by 0 bases and J by 3 bases, leaving 11 bases between them. The CDR3 sequence: CASSLGGADTDTQYF. CDR3 nucleotide sequence: TGCGCCAGCAGCTTGGGCGGGGCTGATACAGATACGCAGTATTTT.

The chain links TRBV2 to TRBJ1-1; TRBD1 aligns across 9 bases. This CDR3 contains 13 residues. The V gene end was trimmed by 4 bases and the J gene end by 11 bases; junction bases not matched to a gene: 8. Per the germline V gene, CDR1 is SNHLY and CDR2 is FYNNEI. Here the CDR3 reads CASSATGGAEAFF. The CDR3, as DNA: TGTGCCAGCAGTGCTACAGGGGGCGCGGAGGCTTTCTTT. Based on the CDR3 plus reference TRBV2 and TRBJ1-1, the full variable domain is EPEVTQTPSHQVTQMGQEVILRCVPISNHLYFYWYRQILGQKVEFLVSFYNNEISEKSEIFDDQFSVERPDGSNFTLKIRSTKLEDSAMYFCASSATGGAEAFFGQGTRLTVV.

The chain employs TRBV27 and TRBJ1-5; no reliable D call. V dropped 6 bases and J dropped 1 base, with 13 bases sitting between them. CDR3 length: 15 amino acids. Germline CDR1 is MNHEY and CDR2 is SMNVEV (reference sequence). This chain's CDR3 is CASSPFLGSNQPQHF. DNA for the CDR3: TGTGCCAGCAGCCCCTTCTTGGGCAGCAATCAGCCCCAGCATTTT.

The V call is TRBV2, the J call TRBJ2-7; D may be TRBD1 (6 bases). The V and J ends lost 4 bases and 2 bases respectively, with 12 bases between them. CDR1 SNHLY and CDR2 FYNNEI come from the germline V gene. This CDR3 comprises 14 residues. The CDR3 coding sequence is TGTGCCAGCAGTGCGCAGGGGACCACCTACGAGCAGTACTTC. Protein sequence: CASSAQGTTYEQYF.

This sequence joins TRBV7-9 and TRBJ2-7, with a weak D call TRBD1 (6 bases). Trimming left V 10 bases short and J 6 bases short, with 16 bases between. Germline V CDR1 and CDR2: SEHNR, FQNEAQ (reference sequence). The CDR3 has 12 residues. CDR3 sequence reads: CANSRGSGEQYF. CDR3 coding DNA: TGTGCCAACTCCAGGGGAAGTGGCGAGCAGTACTTC.

J is TRBJ1-2 and V is TRBV28; possibly TRBD1 for D (5 bases). The CDR3 consists of 12 residues. Trimming cost V 2 bases and J 10 bases, with 11 bases left between them. The germline V gene has CDR1 MDHEN and CDR2 SYDVKM. As DNA, the CDR3 is TGTGCCAGCAGTTTAAGTCAGGGTTCCTACACCTTC. Translated: CASSLSQGSYTF.

The rearrangement uses TRBV5-8 and TRBJ1-5, with TRBD1 identical over 7 bases. The CDR3 contains 14 residues. Losses at the gene ends were 4 bases for V and 4 bases for J; bases not matched to a gene: 5. Germline CDR1 is SGHTS and CDR2 is YDEGEE. The CDR3 DNA reads TGTGCCAGCAGCCTTGGGACAGCTAATCAGCCCCAGCATTTT. Translation gives CASSLGTANQPQHF.

The chain carries TRBV9 and TRBJ1-2, with D possibly TRBD1 on 6 matching bases. The CDR3 sequence is 16 residues long. Germline V CDR1 and CDR2: SGDLS, YYNGEE. V was shortened by 1 base and J by 5 bases, with 18 bases between the two germline ends. The CDR3 loop is CASSVYRADRRYGYTF. The CDR3 DNA reads as TGTGCCAGCAGCGTATACAGGGCGGATCGAAGGTATGGCTACACCTTC.

This chain uses TRBV5-6 with TRBJ1-1; TRBD1 agrees at 11 bases. V lost 4 bases to trimming and J lost 5 bases; unmatched junction nucleotides: 10. Germline V gene lookup returns CDR1 SGHDT and CDR2 YYEEEE. This CDR3 spans 16 amino acids. This CDR3 is CASSLGQGAFWTEAFF. The CDR3 DNA is TGTGCCAGCAGCCTCGGACAGGGGGCGTTTTGGACTGAAGCTTTCTTT. Looking up the rest from reference TRBV5-6 and TRBJ1-1 gives the full variable domain: DAGVTQSPTHLIKTRGQQVTLRCSPKSGHDTVSWYQQALGQGPQFIFQYYEEEERQRGNFPDRFSGHQFPNYSSELNVNALLLGDSALYLCASSLGQGAFWTEAFFGQGTRLTVV.

The J gene is TRBJ1-2, the V gene TRBV4-3; no clear D gene. Deletions cut 0 bases from V and 2 bases from J, with 10 bases between. Germline V gene lookup returns CDR1 LGHNA and CDR2 YSLEER. This CDR3 is built from 15 residues. The CDR3 nucleotides read TGCGCCAGCAGCCAAGATTTGGGCACGAACTATGGCTACACCTTC. This gives the protein CASSQDLGTNYGYTF.

This rearrangement joins TRBV6-5 to TRBJ1-6; TRBD1 might be the D (6 bases). V was cut by 6 bases and J by 7 bases, with 13 bases left in between. Germline values: CDR1 MNHEY, CDR2 SVGAGI. The CDR3 sequence is 14 residues long. CDR3 nucleotides: TGTGCCAGCAGAAAACAGGGCGGGAATTCACCCCTCCACTTT. Translated, it gives CASRKQGGNSPLHF.

The gene calls are TRBV30 and TRBJ2-6, with D hard to call. The CDR3 spans 15 residues. CDR1 is GTSNPN and CDR2 is SVGIG in the germline V gene (reference sequence). Between the trimmed V and J ends, which lost 4 bases and 0 bases, there was a span of 10 bases. The CDR3 loop is CAWKIGSSGANVLTF. For the CDR3, the DNA is TGTGCCTGGAAGATCGGTAGCTCTGGGGCCAACGTCCTGACTTTC.

The gene calls are TRBV6-5 and TRBJ2-1, with 7 bases lining up with TRBD2. The V segment lost 0 bases and the J segment 5 bases; nucleotides outside the gene matches: 1. Germline V lookup: CDR1 MNHEY, CDR2 SVGAGI. This CDR3 has 14 amino acids. The CDR3 is CASSYSGTNNEQFF. The CDR3 coding sequence is TGTGCCAGCAGTTACTCGGGGACTAACAATGAGCAGTTCTTC.

This clone was seen a single time. The rearrangement links TRBV11-2 to TRBJ1-2; a possible D gene is TRBD1 (6 bases). The CDR3 is 15 residues long. Germline V lookup: CDR1 SGHAT, CDR2 FQNNGV. Between the trimmed V and J ends, which lost 6 bases and 4 bases, there was a span of 18 bases. The CDR3 sequence: CASRSSRDTGYGYTF. For the CDR3, the DNA is TGTGCCAGCAGATCCTCCCGGGACACCGGCTATGGCTACACCTTC. Drawing the rest from reference TRBV11-2 and TRBJ1-2, the complete variable domain is EAGVAQSPRYKIIEKRQSVAFWCNPISGHATLYWYQQILGQGPKLLIQFQNNGVVDDSQLPKDRFSAERLKGVDSTLKIQPAKLEDSAVYLCASRSSRDTGYGYTFGSGTRLTVV.